Sequencing of this T cell receptor (beta chain) was carried out in a study of blood T cell repertoires in COVID-19. Whole-study context: Samples representing acute and convalescent COVID-19 were sourced from the United States, Italy and Spain. PBMCs, B-cell-depleted T cells, or T cells provided the cDNA or gDNA that made up the material.

Clones were sequenced by immunoSEQ multiplex PCR, and TCRdb holds only the in-frame ones, with some missing. The data hold about 60,000 clones, with roughly 80% observed a single time. This clone was counted a single time. The CDR3 totals 15 residues. Germline-derived CDR1 and CDR2 are SGHRS and YFSETQ. V trimming: 0 bases; J trimming: 1 base; junction bases outside the gene matches: 3. What was sequenced was peripheral blood. The TCR comes from a human donor in a cohort sampled during active COVID-19. The rearrangement joins TRBV5-1 to TRBJ2-7; 8 bases agree with TRBD2. CDR3 coding DNA: TGCGCCAGCAGCTTGGGCGGACTAGCATCCTACGAGCAGTACTTC. This encodes CASSLGGLASYEQYF.